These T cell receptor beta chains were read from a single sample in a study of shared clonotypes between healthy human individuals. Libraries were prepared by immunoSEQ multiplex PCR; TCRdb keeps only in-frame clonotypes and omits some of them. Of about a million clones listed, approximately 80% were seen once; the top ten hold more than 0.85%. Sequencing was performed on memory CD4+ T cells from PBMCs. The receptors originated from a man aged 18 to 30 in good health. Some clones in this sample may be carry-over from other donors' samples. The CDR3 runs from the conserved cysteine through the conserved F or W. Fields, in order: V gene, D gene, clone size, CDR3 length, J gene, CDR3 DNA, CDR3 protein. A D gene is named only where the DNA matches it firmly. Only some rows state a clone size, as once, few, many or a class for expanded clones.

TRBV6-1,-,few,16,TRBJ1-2,TGTGCCAGCAGTGACTGGACCGGGACTGCAAACTATGGCTACACCTTC,CASSDWTGTANYGYTF
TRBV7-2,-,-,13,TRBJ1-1,TGTGCCAGCAGCTTCTTCATGAACACTGAAGCTTTCTTT,CASSFFMNTEAFF
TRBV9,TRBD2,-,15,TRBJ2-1,TGTGCCAGCAGCGTAGGAGCGGGAGGCTACAATGAGCAGTTCTTC,CASSVGAGGYNEQFF
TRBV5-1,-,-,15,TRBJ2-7,TGCGCCAGCAGCTTGGGGTTACCTGGCCGATACGAGCAGTACTTC,CASSLGLPGRYEQYF
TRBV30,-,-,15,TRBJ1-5,TGTGCCTGGAACCCACCGGGGGTTGGAAATCAGCCCCAGCATTTT,CAWNPPGVGNQPQHF
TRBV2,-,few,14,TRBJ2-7,TGTGCCAGCAGGAAGACGGGAAGTATCCACGAGCAGTACTTC,CASRKTGSIHEQYF
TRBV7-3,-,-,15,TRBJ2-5,TGTGCCAGCAGCTTTCCCGAAGGGGGGCAAGAGACCCAGTACTTC,CASSFPEGGQETQYF
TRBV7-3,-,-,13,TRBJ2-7,TGTGCCAGCAGCCCTCCAGGGGGGGGATTGTTAACTTTC,CASSPPGGGLLTF
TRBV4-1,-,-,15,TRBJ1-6,TGCGCCAGCAGCCGGACCAGGCAGGGCGGATCACCCCTCCACTTT,CASSRTRQGGSPLHF
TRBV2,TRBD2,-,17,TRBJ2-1,TGTGCCAGCTCTACCTCCGGGCTAGCGGGATCCTACAATGAGCAGTTCTTC,CASSTSGLAGSYNEQFF
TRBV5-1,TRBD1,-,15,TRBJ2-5,TGCGCCAGCAGCGGGGGACAGGGTGGAGGAGAGACCCAGTACTTC,CASSGGQGGGETQYF
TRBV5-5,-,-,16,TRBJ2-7,TGTGCCAGCAGCTTGTTCGGCCCGGCCGCGGGCGACGAGCAGTACTTC,CASSLFGPAAGDEQYF
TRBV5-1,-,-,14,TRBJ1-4,TGCGCCAGCAGGGCGGGACAATCGAATGAAAAACTGTTTTTT,CASRAGQSNEKLFF
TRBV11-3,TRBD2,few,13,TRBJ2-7,TGTGCCAGCAGCGTGGGGGGGACTTACGAGCAGTACTTC,CASSVGGTYEQYF
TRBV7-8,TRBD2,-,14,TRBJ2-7,TGTGCCAGCAGCCGCGGGAGGGCCTCCTACGAGCAGTACTTC,CASSRGRASYEQYF
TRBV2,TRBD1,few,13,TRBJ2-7,TGTGCCACAGGGGGACCAGCCCTCCTGGAGCAGTACTTC,CATGGPALLEQYF
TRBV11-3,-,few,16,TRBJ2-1,TGTGCCAGCAGCTTAGGAGGATTGCGCTCCTACAATGAGCAGTTCTTC,CASSLGGLRSYNEQFF
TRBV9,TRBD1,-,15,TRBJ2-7,TGTGCCAGCAGCTCCAGAGACAGGGACGTCGACGAGCAGTACTTC,CASSSRDRDVDEQYF
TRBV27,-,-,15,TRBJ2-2,TGTGCCAGCAGCTACTCCACCCCGAACACCGGGGAGCTGTTTTTT,CASSYSTPNTGELFF
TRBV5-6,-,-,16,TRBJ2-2,TGTGCCAGCAGCCCCGGTGGGCCAACGAGGACCGGGGAGCTGTTTTTT,CASSPGGPTRTGELFF
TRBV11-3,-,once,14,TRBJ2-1,TGTGCCAGCAGCCGGGGGATCGGGAGCGATGAGCAGTTCTTC,CASSRGIGSDEQFF
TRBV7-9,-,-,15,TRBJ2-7,TGTGCCAGCAGCTTAGGCCTCTTTAGGGGTGGAGAGCAGTACTTC,CASSLGLFRGGEQYF
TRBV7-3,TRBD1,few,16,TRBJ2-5,TGTGCCAGCAGCTTAATGGGCAGGGGGCTTGGGGAGACCCAGTACTTC,CASSLMGRGLGETQYF
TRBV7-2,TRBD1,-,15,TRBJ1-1,TGTGCCAGCAGGGGAGGGACAGGGGCCTACACTGAAGCTTTCTTT,CASRGGTGAYTEAFF
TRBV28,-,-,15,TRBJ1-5,TGTGCCAGCAGTTTTATTTTGGGAAGCAATCAGCCCCAGCATTTT,CASSFILGSNQPQHF
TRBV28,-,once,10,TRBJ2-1,TGTGCCACCACCGGAAGCGAGCAGTTCTTC,CATTGSEQFF
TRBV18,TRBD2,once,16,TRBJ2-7,TGTGCCAGCTCACCAACCGGGACTAGCGGGAGTTACGAGCAGTACTTC,CASSPTGTSGSYEQYF
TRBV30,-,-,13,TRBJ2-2,TGTGCCTGGAAAGGTCAGAACACCGGGGAGCTGTTTTTT,CAWKGQNTGELFF
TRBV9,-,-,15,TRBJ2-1,TGTGCCAGCAGCGTTAGCGGCAGCTCCTACAATGAGCAGTTCTTC,CASSVSGSSYNEQFF
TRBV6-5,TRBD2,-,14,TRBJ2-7,TGTGCTACAAGGCGGGAGCTACAATCCTACGAGCAGTACTTC,CATRRELQSYEQYF
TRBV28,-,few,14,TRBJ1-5,TGTGCCAGCAGTTTAGCACAGGGTTACCAGCCCCAGCATTTT,CASSLAQGYQPQHF
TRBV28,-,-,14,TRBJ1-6,TGTGCCAGCAGTTTAATCCAGGGGAATTCACCCCTCCACTTT,CASSLIQGNSPLHF
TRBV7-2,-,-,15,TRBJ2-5,TGTGCCAGCAGCTCCACAGCGGCCAGTTTTTGGACCCAGTACTTC,CASSSTAASFWTQYF